The 23 T cell receptor beta chains in this list originate from one sample, sequenced in a study of CD8 T cells in ankylosing spondylitis. The antigens of these receptors remain unknown. TCRdb fed the 5' RACE reads into MiXCR, producing one record per CDR3 protein. Among 500,000 to 650,000 distinct CDR3 sequences listed, 5.3% were seen once. General study results and limits: What seemed typical of ankylosing spondylitis blood was a TCR beta motif built from several highly homologous variants.

Material for sequencing was blood, either unsorted or a sorted T cell fraction (not recorded which). All receptors derive from a male donor with ankylosing spondylitis.

This clonotype was counted many times. This chain joins TRBV29-1 and TRBJ2-3, with D possibly matching TRBD1 (6 bases). The CDR3 spans 13 residues. Looked up from germline, CDR1 is SQVTM and CDR2 is ANQGSEA. V was trimmed by 6 bases and J by 2 bases, leaving 12 bases between them. The CDR3 DNA is TGCAGCGTCACAGGGAGACCCACAGATACGCAGTATTTT. Protein sequence: CSVTGRPTDTQYF.

This clonotype was picked up many times. The chain employs TRBV20-1 and TRBJ1-1, with TRBD1 matching over 7 bases. This CDR3 region has 14 residues. V dropped 0 bases and J dropped 11; count of bases not matched to a gene: 12. The germline V gene encodes CDR1 DFQATT and CDR2 SNEGSKA (reference sequence). CDR3 protein: CSARDRGRGRGAFF. Here the CDR3 DNA reads TGCAGTGCTAGAGATCGCGGCAGGGGGAGAGGCGCTTTCTTT.

On this clonotype itself: This could be a read error, since a much larger clone is one nucleotide away. The chain couples TRBV20-1 to TRBJ2-5; D gene uncertain. CDR3 length: 14 amino acids. Trimming left V 2 bases short and J 5 bases short, with 15 bases between. Per the germline V gene, CDR1 is DFQATT and CDR2 is SNEGSKA (reference sequence). As DNA, the CDR3 is TGCAGTGCTAGATCGTTCCAGGTAGGGGAGACCCAGTACTTC. This encodes CSARSFQVGETQYF.

This clonotype was observed a few times. The rearrangement links TRBV20-1 to TRBJ2-7; D is perhaps TRBD2 (5 bases). V was pared by 5 bases and J by 8 bases, with 16 bases between. CDR3 size: 12 residues. Germline loops: CDR1 DFQATT, CDR2 SNEGSKA (reference sequence). CDR3 nucleotide sequence: TGCAGTGCTTCGGAGGCCAGGCTCCAGCAGTACTTC. This translates into CSASEARLQQYF.

This clonotype was counted at least ten times. This rearrangement joins TRBV24-1 to TRBJ2-1, with unresolved D. Between the trimmed V and J ends, which lost 3 bases and 5 bases, there was a span of 13 bases. CDR3 size: 15 residues. Germline assignment: CDR1 KGHDR and CDR2 SFDVKD. The CDR3 here is CATSDPSGRNNEQFF. In DNA form, the CDR3 reads TGTGCCACCAGTGATCCCTCCGGCAGAAACAATGAGCAGTTCTTC.

This clonotype was recorded many times. The rearrangement joins TRBV29-1 to TRBJ2-1; TRBD2 matches 7 bases. This CDR3 is built from 14 residues. The V gene's germline CDR1 is SQVTM and CDR2 ANQGSEA. Trimming removed 7 bases from V and 2 bases from J; junction bases left unmatched: 8. The CDR3 DNA reads TGCAGCGCAAGGCGGGGGATAGCCTACAATGAGCAGTTCTTC. It encodes CSARRGIAYNEQFF.

The gene calls are TRBV5-1 and TRBJ2-7; D may be TRBD2 (7 bases). This CDR3 contains 17 residues. Germline CDR1 reads SGHRS; CDR2 reads YFSETQ. Trimming left V 0 bases short and J 0 bases short, with 16 bases between. The CDR3 is CASSLEVAGDISYEQYF. DNA for the CDR3: TGCGCCAGCAGCTTGGAGGTGGCGGGGGACATCTCCTACGAGCAGTACTTC.

This clonotype was seen at least ten times. The chain recombines TRBV27 with TRBJ2-3; D is perhaps TRBD1 (6 bases). Germline CDR1 is MNHEY and CDR2 is SMNVEV (reference sequence). The CDR3 extends over 15 amino acids. The V gene lost 7 bases and the J gene lost 1 base, with 15 bases spanning the gap. CDR3 amino acids: CASKNREFRTDTQYF. As DNA, the CDR3 is TGTGCCAGCAAAAACAGGGAATTCCGCACAGATACGCAGTATTTT.

This clonotype was recorded at least ten times. The V call is TRBV20-1, the J call TRBJ1-2; D gene uncertain. CDR1 and CDR2 from the germline V gene are DFQATT and SNEGSKA (reference sequence). The CDR3 sequence is 14 residues long. V was pared by 3 bases and J by 4 bases, with 15 bases between. Here the CDR3 DNA reads TGCAGTGCTAGGTTATCGGGAGGGAGCTATGGCTACACCTTC. This encodes CSARLSGGSYGYTF.

This clonotype was counted ten times or more. The rearrangement uses TRBV20-1 and TRBJ2-1, with TRBD1 identical over 10 bases. The CDR3 consists of 15 residues. Unmatched junction bases numbered 8, after V lost 1 base and J lost 8 bases. CDR1 and CDR2 from the germline V gene are DFQATT and SNEGSKA (reference sequence). This CDR3 is CSARGPGQGFHEQFF. The CDR3 DNA is TGCAGTGCTAGAGGCCCGGGACAGGGGTTCCATGAGCAGTTCTTC.

This clonotype was seen repeatedly, ten times or more. V and J are TRBV7-9 and TRBJ1-6; maybe TRBD1 (5 bases). Germline V gene lookup returns CDR1 SEHNR and CDR2 FQNEAQ (reference sequence). The V and J ends lost 1 base and 10 bases respectively, with 11 bases between them. The CDR3 contains 14 residues. CDR3 DNA sequence: TGTGCCAGCAGCTTAGTGGTGGGGGGATCACCCCTCCACTTT. It encodes CASSLVVGGSPLHF.

The chain is built from TRBV7-2 and TRBJ1-2; no definite D call. CDR1 and CDR2 from the germline V gene are SGHTA and FQGNSA. The V end was cut by 7 bases, the J end by 6 bases, with 15 bases between. This CDR3 has 13 amino acids. DNA for the CDR3: TGTGCCAGCAACACTCAGCGCCAAGATGGCTACACCTTC. Encoded protein: CASNTQRQDGYTF.

There are many counts of this clonotype. The V gene is TRBV5-1, the J gene TRBJ1-1, with TRBD1 as a possible D gene (5 bases). The germline V gene has CDR1 SGHRS and CDR2 YFSETQ. This CDR3 is built from 15 residues. V lost 0 bases and J lost 0, with 9 bases in between. The CDR3, as DNA: TGCGCCAGCAGCTTGGGACAGCCTCTGAACACTGAAGCTTTCTTT. Translated: CASSLGQPLNTEAFF.

About this clonotype: Since a much larger clone is just one base distant, this may be a read error. The V and J genes are TRBV18 and TRBJ2-1; 7 positions match TRBD1. From germline, CDR1 is KGHSH and CDR2 LQKENI. This CDR3 contains 12 residues. CDR3: CASSPLSEGALF. CDR3 in DNA: TGTGCCAGCTCACCACTTAGCGAGGGGGCCCTCTTC.

This clonotype was seen repeatedly, ten times or more. The chain uses TRBV20-1 and TRBJ2-1; 12 bases fit TRBD2. J gave up 10 bases and V 0 bases, and 7 bases lay outside the gene matches. The CDR3 loop spans 15 amino acids. Germline values: CDR1 DFQATT, CDR2 SNEGSKA (reference sequence). CDR3 sequence (DNA): TGCAGTGCTAGAGACCCTAGCGGGAGGGCCGGGGAGCAGTTCTTC. This translates into CSARDPSGRAGEQFF.

This clonotype has at least ten counts. This chain uses TRBV6-5 with TRBJ2-5; no reliable D call. V was clipped by 2 bases and J by 2 bases, with 9 bases between them. The germline V gene has CDR1 MNHEY and CDR2 SVGAGI. The CDR3 runs 14 residues. The CDR3 sequence is CASSYGIGQETQYF. CDR3 bases: TGTGCCAGCAGTTACGGGATCGGACAAGAGACCCAGTACTTC.

This clonotype was observed many times. CDR3 nucleotides: TGCAGCGTTGTGCGCCCCGGGCCCATCTATGGCTACACCTTC. Translation: CSVVRPGPIYGYTF. This chain connects TRBV29-1 to TRBJ1-2; D call uncertain. The V end lost 4 bases, the J end lost 4 bases, and 16 bases lay between the germline ends. The CDR3 has 14 residues. Germline loops: CDR1 SQVTM, CDR2 ANQGSEA.

This clonotype was seen repeatedly, ten times or more. The rearrangement uses TRBV20-1 and TRBJ2-5, with D uncertain. Between the trimmed V and J ends, which lost 3 bases and 2 bases, there was a span of 4 bases. Germline-derived CDR1 and CDR2 are DFQATT and SNEGSKA (reference sequence). The CDR3 length is 11 residues. The DNA of the CDR3 is TGCAGTGCTAGCAGTCAAGAGACCCAGTACTTC. This translates into CSASSQETQYF.

This clonotype was seen ten or more times. The rearrangement links TRBV7-2 to TRBJ1-1; D not certain. CDR3 size: 13 residues. Deletions cut 5 bases from V and 4 bases from J, with 11 bases between. CDR1 is SGHTA, CDR2 FQGNSA, per germline. CDR3 nucleotides: TGTGCCAGCAGCCTTAACGTTGGCACTGAAGCTTTCTTT. This translates into CASSLNVGTEAFF.

In its sample, this clonotype was seen many times. The rearrangement links TRBV6-5 to TRBJ2-3, with no clear D. Germline CDR1 is MNHEY and CDR2 is SVGAGI. The CDR3 is 15 amino acids. Trimming removed 2 bases from V and 0 bases from J, with 9 bases in between. The DNA of the CDR3 is TGTGCCAGCAGTTACCTAGGAACTAGCACAGATACGCAGTATTTT. Its protein product is CASSYLGTSTDTQYF.

This clonotype was recorded at least ten times. V is TRBV4-3 and J is TRBJ1-1, with D possibly being TRBD1 (5 bases). Germline-derived CDR1 and CDR2 are LGHNA and YSLEER. The length of the CDR3 is 14 residues. The V gene lost 3 bases and the J gene lost 1 base, with 9 bases spanning the gap. The CDR3 DNA reads TGCGCCAGCAGCCAGATGACAGAGAACACTGAAGCTTTCTTT. This codes for CASSQMTENTEAFF.

This clonotype occurred once. This sequence may be a read error, since a much larger clone differs from it by one base. The chain is built from TRBV15 and TRBJ2-7; D call uncertain. The CDR3 is 14 amino acids. From germline, CDR1 is LNHNV and CDR2 YYDKDF (reference sequence). For the CDR3, the DNA is TGTGCCACCAGCAGTCTGGACGGCACCTACGAGCAGTGCTTC. Translated, it gives CATSSLDGTYEQCF.

The chain combines TRBV25-1 with TRBJ2-1, with no clear D. CDR1 is MGHDK, CDR2 SYGVNS, per germline. CDR3 length equals 16 residues. Trimming took off 1 base at V and 0 bases at J, with 10 bases between the two ends. CDR3 in DNA: TGTGCCAGCAGTGAATTAACTCTCCCCTCCTACAATGAGCAGTTCTTC. Its translation: CASSELTLPSYNEQFF.